Shown below are 18 T cell receptor beta chains from a single sample sequenced in a study of cytomegalovirus exposure and HLA in healthy donors. PCR amplification relied on 60 Vbeta primers (plus 13 Jbeta primers). TCRdb keeps only in-frame clones here, not all; method: immunoSEQ multiplex PCR. The sample lists about 92,000 clones, about four fifths seen once, with 5.6% in the top ten. Sequencing was carried out using PBMCs. The origin of the receptors is a woman aged 18-30 years in good health and CMV-seropositive.

V and J are TRBV28 and TRBJ2-1; 13 bases are shared with TRBD2. The germline V gene encodes CDR1 MDHEN and CDR2 SYDVKM. V lost 5 bases, J lost 8 bases, and 6 bases stayed unmatched. This CDR3 region has 15 residues. CDR3 loop: CASSTRTSGSDEQFF. CDR3 in DNA: TGTGCCAGCAGTACTCGGACTAGCGGGAGCGATGAGCAGTTCTTC. Together with reference TRBV28 and TRBJ2-1, the CDR3 gives the full variable domain: DVKVTQSSRYLVKRTGEKVFLECVQDMDHENMFWYRQDPGLGLRLIYFSYDVKMKEKGDIPEGYSVSREKKERFSLILESASTNQTSMYLCASSTRTSGSDEQFFGPGTRLTVL.

This clone was counted a single time. The chain employs TRBV7-2 and TRBJ2-3; tentative D call: TRBD2 (5 bases). The CDR3 length is 16 residues. Trimming pared 1 base from V and 2 bases from J, leaving 13 bases between. Germline CDR1 SGHTA, CDR2 FQGNSA. The CDR3 is CASSLVFGEITDTQYF. DNA for the CDR3: TGTGCCAGCAGCTTAGTGTTCGGGGAGATCACAGATACGCAGTATTTT.

V and J are TRBV9 and TRBJ1-2; 8 positions agree with TRBD1. Germline trimming cut 0 bases from V and 3 bases from J; bases unmatched to any gene: 7. This CDR3 region has 16 residues. Per the germline V gene, CDR1 is SGDLS and CDR2 is YYNGEE. CDR3 in DNA: TGTGCCAGCAGCGTAGATCCAGTGACAGGGGACTATGGCTACACCTTC. Translation gives CASSVDPVTGDYGYTF.

The chain combines TRBV7-2 with TRBJ2-7, with 15 bases identical to TRBD2. CDR1 and CDR2 from the germline V gene are SGHTA and FQGNSA. J gave up 4 bases and V 4 bases, and 11 bases lay outside the gene matches. This CDR3 is built from 18 residues. CDR3 in DNA: TGTGCCAGCAGCTCCCCGGGACTAGCGGGAGGACGGATTTACGAGCAGTACTTC. This sequence encodes CASSSPGLAGGRIYEQYF.

The V call is TRBV6-6, the J call TRBJ1-1; the D gene is possibly TRBD1 (6 bases). The V end was cut by 7 bases, the J end by 8 bases, with 17 bases between. Germline V gene lookup returns CDR1 MNHNY and CDR2 SVGAGI (reference sequence). The CDR3 totals 13 residues. In nucleotides, the CDR3 is TGTGCCAGCAACTCCCAGGGGAGGGGGGAAGCTTTCTTT. Encoded protein: CASNSQGRGEAFF.

This chain connects TRBV29-1 to TRBJ2-3; D not certain. The CDR3 is 13 amino acids. Trimming removed 8 bases at V and 2 bases at J, with 14 bases between. Germline CDR1 reads SQVTM; CDR2 reads ANQGSEA. CDR3 DNA: TGCAGCACGTGGTGGAGAAACACAGATACGCAGTATTTT. Translating it yields CSTWWRNTDTQYF.

The chain couples TRBV6-1 to TRBJ2-3; the match to TRBD1 covers 9 bases. With 5 bases clipped from V and 4 bases from J, the junction kept 4 bases outside the gene matches. From germline, CDR1 is MNHNS and CDR2 SASEGT. This CDR3 comprises 14 residues. CDR3 in DNA: TGTGCCAGCAGTAAGGACAGGGGAGCAGATACGCAGTATTTT. Amino acids: CASSKDRGADTQYF.

The V and J genes are TRBV9 and TRBJ1-2; 7 bases align to TRBD1. V shed 6 bases and J 7 bases; nucleotides not matched to a gene: 9. In germline, CDR1 is SGDLS, CDR2 YYNGEE. The CDR3 spans 13 residues. CDR3 coding DNA: TGTGCCAGCAACCCCGGAGGGGGCAGTGGCTACACCTTC. This gives the protein CASNPGGGSGYTF. Complete variable domain (other parts from reference TRBV9 and TRBJ1-2): DSGVTQTPKHLITATGQRVTLRCSPRSGDLSVYWYQQSLDQGLQFLIQYYNGEERAKGNILERFSAQQFPDLHSELNLSSLELGDSALYFCASNPGGGSGYTFGSGTRLTVV.

This sequence joins TRBV5-1 and TRBJ2-3; 16 nucleotides match TRBD2. CDR1 and CDR2 from the germline V gene are SGHRS and YFSETQ. J gave up 5 bases and V 0 bases, and 6 bases lay outside the gene matches. The CDR3 runs 18 residues. The CDR3 sequence: CASSLAGTSGGARDTQYF. For the CDR3, the DNA is TGCGCCAGCAGCTTGGCCGGGACTAGCGGGGGGGCAAGAGATACGCAGTATTTT.

Here the CDR3 DNA reads TGTGCCTCCGAAGCGTTTCCTTTTAGCACAGATACGCAGTATTTT. This gives the protein CASEAFPFSTDTQYF. The chain is built from TRBV2 and TRBJ2-3; D not resolved. This CDR3 is 15 amino acids long. Trimming left V 11 bases short and J 0 bases short, with 18 bases between. From germline, CDR1 is SNHLY and CDR2 FYNNEI.

The chain carries TRBV4-2 and TRBJ2-2, with 8 bases matching TRBD2. V dropped 4 bases and J dropped 7; count of bases not matched to a gene: 11. In germline, CDR1 is LGHNA, CDR2 YNFKEQ. This CDR3 contains 16 residues. In nucleotides, the CDR3 is TGTGCCAGCAGCCGAGCACCGACTAGCGAGGGCGGGGAGCTGTTTTTT. Residues: CASSRAPTSEGGELFF.

This chain links TRBV27 with TRBJ2-7; 13 positions match TRBD2. V shed 4 bases and J 4 bases; nucleotides not matched to a gene: 4. The CDR3 is 15 amino acids. Germline CDR1 MNHEY, CDR2 SMNVEV (reference sequence). CDR3 sequence: CASSSRTSGRYEQYF. The CDR3 coding sequence is TGTGCCAGCAGTTCGCGGACTAGCGGGAGATACGAGCAGTACTTC.

This chain joins TRBV7-2 and TRBJ2-7; TRBD1 might be the D (6 bases). Germline CDR1 and CDR2: SGHTA and FQGNSA. The CDR3 sequence is 14 residues long. Deletions cut 2 bases from V and 2 bases from J, with 10 bases between. CDR3 region: CASSLTGTTYEQYF. The CDR3 DNA is TGTGCCAGCAGCTTAACGGGGACAACCTACGAGCAGTACTTC.

J is TRBJ2-7 and V is TRBV27; possible D gene TRBD2, 6 bases. From germline, CDR1 is MNHEY and CDR2 SMNVEV (reference sequence). V lost 2 bases to trimming and J lost 0 bases, with 17 bases between them. The CDR3 is made up of 17 amino acids. The CDR3 DNA is TGTGCCAGCAGTTTAGTTCGTCCTAGCGTCAGCTCCTACGAGCAGTACTTC. Its translation: CASSLVRPSVSSYEQYF.

The CDR3 spells CASSFPGGGEWTQYF. CDR3 bases: TGTGCCAGCAGCTTTCCGGGCGGGGGAGAGTGGACCCAGTACTTC. The V and J genes are TRBV11-2 and TRBJ2-5; 7 positions match TRBD2. Germline trimming cut 3 bases from V and 7 bases from J; bases unmatched to any gene: 11. Germline lookup yields CDR1 SGHAT and CDR2 FQNNGV. CDR3 length: 15 amino acids.

This chain links TRBV15 with TRBJ1-1; 7 nucleotides match TRBD1. The germline V gene has CDR1 LNHNV and CDR2 YYDKDF (reference sequence). The length of the CDR3 is 14 residues. The J segment lost 11 bases and the V segment lost 4 bases, leaving 13 bases of the junction unmatched. The CDR3 sequence is CATSKPEQGLRAFF. The CDR3 DNA follows: TGTGCCACCAGCAAACCCGAACAGGGGCTCAGGGCTTTCTTT.

This clone was counted between two and nine times. The rearrangement joins TRBV5-6 to TRBJ2-7, with a weak D call TRBD2 (6 bases). CDR3 length equals 18 residues. Trimming shortened V by 3 bases and J by 1 base, and 23 bases separated the two germline ends. The germline CDR1 and CDR2 sequences are SGHDT and YYEEEE. As DNA, the CDR3 is TGTGCCAGCAGCTGGAGGCAAGCACTAGGCGGGATGTCCTACGAGCAGTACTTC. It translates to CASSWRQALGGMSYEQYF. The complete variable domain, with remaining parts taken from reference TRBV5-6 and TRBJ2-7, reads DAGVTQSPTHLIKTRGQQVTLRCSPKSGHDTVSWYQQALGQGPQFIFQYYEEEERQRGNFPDRFSGHQFPNYSSELNVNALLLGDSALYLCASSWRQALGGMSYEQYFGPGTRLTVT.

The chain combines TRBV6-5 with TRBJ2-5; 10 bases are a match to TRBD1. The trim removed 11 bases at V and 5 bases at J, leaving 11 bases unmatched. Germline-derived CDR1 and CDR2 are MNHEY and SVGAGI. The CDR3 has 14 amino acids. The CDR3 sequence: CASSAGQGWETQYF. The DNA for the CDR3 is TGTGCCTCTTCGGCGGGACAGGGGTGGGAGACCCAGTACTTC.